A single sample is the source of the 14 T cell receptor beta chains below, sequenced in a study of low-dose radiotherapy and immunotherapy resistance in tumors (dated by TCRdb to the early 2020s). TCRdb records Illumina MiniSeq as the sequencer. TCRs were amplified with Phusion for 15 to 20 PCR cycles using a constant-region primer together with the adapter attached to the V primers. TCRdb handled the public reads itself, with Q25 trimming in fastp and clone calling in MiXCR, and kept productive beta chains. When rows share a CDR3 protein, they turn into one entry using the most common DNA and genes. The sample yields some 45,000 distinct CDR3 sequences; about 11% were counted once. The ten largest clones capture approximately 6.2% of the sample. Reading the label with the study, this specimen's time point is: before trial treatment. The source material was PBMCs, sampled before treatment. These receptors all come from a female donor with ovarian cancer.

This clonotype was found many times. The rearrangement uses TRBV11-2 and TRBJ2-5, with TRBD1 matching over 8 bases. Germline loops: CDR1 SGHAT, CDR2 FQNNGV. V lost 5 bases, J lost 4 bases, and 9 bases stayed unmatched. The CDR3 is made up of 15 amino acids. The CDR3 bases are TGTGCCAGCAGCGAAACTATAGACAGGGGAGAGACCCAGTACTTC. Protein sequence: CASSETIDRGETQYF.

This clonotype was detected ten times or more. At one end, the junction sequence differs from germline, possibly due to a read error. The chain employs TRBV11-2 and TRBJ2-7, with TRBD1 matching 8 bases. The CDR3 contains 11 residues. Per germline, CDR1 SGHAT and CDR2 FQNNGV. The CDR3 DNA follows: TGTGCCAGCAGCTACGGACAGGGCCTCCACTTC. Residues: CASSYGQGLHF. The variable domain in full, completed from reference TRBV11-2 and TRBJ2-7, reads EAGVAQSPRYKIIEKRQSVAFWCNPISGHATLYWYQQILGQGPKLLIQFQNNGVVDDSQLPKDRFSAERLKGVDSTLKIQPAKLEDSAVYLCASSYGQGLHFGPGTRLTVT.

At least ten counts were recorded for this clonotype. The J gene is TRBJ2-7, the V gene TRBV6-5; 7 nucleotides match TRBD2. Per the germline V gene, CDR1 is MNHEY and CDR2 is SVGAGI. V shed 4 bases, J shed 4 bases, and the junction held 10 bases outside the gene matches. This CDR3 spans 15 amino acids. CDR3 loop: CASSFRDYPTYEQYF. The CDR3, as DNA: TGTGCCAGCAGTTTCCGGGACTACCCCACTTACGAGCAGTACTTC.

At least ten counts were recorded for this clonotype. The V and J genes are TRBV6-1 and TRBJ1-5; maybe TRBD1 (6 bases). Per the germline V gene, CDR1 is MNHNS and CDR2 is SASEGT. The CDR3 is made up of 13 amino acids. V lost 7 bases to trimming and J lost 3 bases, with 10 bases between them. This CDR3 is CASKGGINQPQHF. The CDR3 DNA reads as TGTGCCAGCAAGGGGGGGATCAATCAGCCCCAGCATTTT.

This clonotype was observed many times. V gene TRBV6-8 combines with J gene TRBJ2-5; D unresolved. The CDR3 extends over 16 amino acids. Trimming left V 2 bases short and J 5 bases short, with 18 bases between. CDR1 and CDR2 from the germline V gene are MNHGY and SAAAGT. CDR3 protein: CASSYAAPGLGETQYF. CDR3 nucleotide sequence: TGTGCCAGCAGTTACGCGGCCCCCGGTTTGGGGGAGACCCAGTACTTC.

The chain carries TRBV11-2 and TRBJ2-1; D unresolved. Germline V gives CDR1 SGHAT, CDR2 FQNNGV. V was shortened by 5 bases and J by 9 bases, with 8 bases between the two germline ends. CDR3 size: 11 residues. CDR3 loop: CASSTDVEQFF. The CDR3 DNA reads as TGTGCCAGCAGCACCGACGTTGAGCAGTTCTTC.

This clonotype occurred many times. This chain joins TRBV19 and TRBJ1-1; 9 nucleotides align to TRBD1. The CDR3 consists of 15 residues. Trimming removed 7 bases from V and 2 bases from J; junction bases left unmatched: 8. The germline V gene has CDR1 LNHDA and CDR2 SQIVND (reference sequence). CDR3 region: CASTGTGPFNTEAFF. CDR3 sequence (DNA): TGTGCCAGTACCGGGACAGGGCCGTTTAACACTGAAGCTTTCTTT.

This clonotype was detected many times. V gene TRBV2 combines with J gene TRBJ2-4, with 8 bases lining up with TRBD1. Trimming took 4 bases from V and 2 from J; bases not matched to a gene: 10. Germline CDR1 is SNHLY and CDR2 is FYNNEI. The CDR3 consists of 17 residues. In nucleotides, the CDR3 is TGTGCCAGCAGTGTGAGCCCCAGGGGGCTAACCAAAAACATTCAGTACTTC. Its translation: CASSVSPRGLTKNIQYF.

This clonotype came up many times. This chain joins TRBV25-1 and TRBJ2-7; 7 nucleotides line up with TRBD1. This CDR3 region has 14 residues. Germline V gene lookup returns CDR1 MGHDK and CDR2 SYGVNS. Germline trimming cut 2 bases from V and 2 bases from J; bases unmatched to any gene: 3. In DNA, the CDR3 is TGTGCCAGCAGTGAAAGGACAGGCCCCTACGAGCAGTACTTC. Protein: CASSERTGPYEQYF.

This clonotype was found a few times. CDR3 DNA: TGTGCCAGCAGTTTCTCAACAGGGGCCCCCTCCGGCTACACCTTC. It codes for CASSFSTGAPSGYTF. This sequence joins TRBV28 and TRBJ1-2; 7 bases are a match to TRBD1. Germline-derived CDR1 and CDR2 are MDHEN and SYDVKM. The CDR3 extends over 15 amino acids. The trim removed 3 bases at V and 8 bases at J, leaving 12 bases unmatched.

This clonotype was found many times. V usage is TRBV4-1 and J usage is TRBJ1-3, with a weak D call TRBD1 (5 bases). The CDR3 consists of 18 residues. V shed 1 base and J shed 2 bases, with 18 bases lying between them. Germline values: CDR1 MGHRA, CDR2 YSYEKL. Written as DNA, the CDR3 is TGCGCCAGCAGCCAAGTTTTGGAGGGGCCGAGTGCTGGAAACACCATATATTTT. It translates to CASSQVLEGPSAGNTIYF.

This clonotype was detected many times. V is TRBV11-2 and J is TRBJ2-3; maybe TRBD1 (5 bases). The length of the CDR3 is 15 residues. Germline V CDR1 and CDR2: SGHAT, FQNNGV. V shed 5 bases and J shed 4 bases, with 16 bases lying between them. The CDR3 DNA reads TGTGCCAGCAGCGTTGTGTCAGCACAGGCAGATACGCAGTATTTT. It specifies CASSVVSAQADTQYF.

This clonotype was counted at least ten times. J is TRBJ1-5 and V is TRBV4-1; TRBD1 is a possible D gene (5 bases). This CDR3 spans 15 amino acids. Germline CDR1 MGHRA, CDR2 YSYEKL. The CDR3 region is CASAGGGEFGQPQHF. In DNA, the CDR3 is TGCGCATCAGCGGGGGGAGGCGAGTTTGGTCAGCCCCAGCATTTT.

This clonotype was detected many times. The genes are TRBV5-1 and TRBJ2-2; maybe TRBD2 (5 bases). V was cut by 2 bases and J by 6 bases, with 8 bases left in between. There are 13 residues in the CDR3. CDR1 and CDR2 (germline): SGHRS, YFSETQ. The CDR3 loop reads CASSFKGAGELFF. In DNA, the CDR3 is TGCGCCAGCAGCTTCAAGGGAGCCGGGGAGCTGTTTTTT.